This TCR beta chain derives from a study of the immune and genomic landscape of osteosarcoma. Overall study context: Poor-risk disease predominated: more than 71% unfavorable response, about 62% deceased.

This clone was seen a handful of times. Germline V gene lookup returns CDR1 SGHAT and CDR2 FQNNGV. This CDR3 has 13 amino acids. V lost 7 bases to trimming and J lost 4 bases, with 13 bases between them. The repertoire was sequenced with immunoSEQ multiplex PCR; TCRdb's copy has only in-frame clones and lacks some. The table has about 720 clones, 76% seen once. The TCR was taken from a woman aged 60-75 years with osteosarcoma. The chain carries TRBV11-2 and TRBJ1-1; no clear D gene. Sequences were obtained from tumor tissue from a local recurrence in the calf muscle. The CDR3 spells CASNIGGVTEAFF. Here the CDR3 DNA reads TGTGCCAGCAACATTGGCGGGGTCACTGAAGCTTTCTTT. Complete variable domain (other parts from reference TRBV11-2 and TRBJ1-1): EAGVAQSPRYKIIEKRQSVAFWCNPISGHATLYWYQQILGQGPKLLIQFQNNGVVDDSQLPKDRFSAERLKGVDSTLKIQPAKLEDSAVYLCASNIGGVTEAFFGQGTRLTVV.